Presented here are 3 T cell receptor beta chains from one specimen sequenced in a study of long-term antiretroviral therapy in people with HIV. The assay, immunoSEQ v3.0, was run at survey level. Assay used: immunoSEQ multiplex PCR; TCRdb lists only in-frame clones, some missing. The sample has some 16,000 clones, roughly 84% seen once; the top ten hold around 4.9%. Sequences were derived from unsorted PBMCs, sampled 0.5 years after starting antiretroviral therapy. These receptors were taken from a woman aged 40 to 50 with HIV.

The chain employs TRBV5-1 and TRBJ2-1; TRBD1 matches at 12 bases. The V gene's germline CDR1 is SGHRS and CDR2 YFSETQ. The CDR3 covers 17 residues. With 2 bases clipped from V and 4 bases from J, the junction kept 7 bases outside the gene matches. The CDR3 region is CASSFAGTGGVYNEQFF. As DNA, the CDR3 is TGCGCCAGCAGCTTCGCCGGGACAGGGGGCGTGTACAATGAGCAGTTCTTC.

This clone was observed once. V usage is TRBV5-1 and J usage is TRBJ2-3; 9 positions match TRBD2. The trim removed 1 base at V and 0 bases at J, leaving 12 bases unmatched. The CDR3 covers 19 residues. Germline V gives CDR1 SGHRS, CDR2 YFSETQ. For the CDR3, the DNA is TGCGCCAGCAGCTTGTGGCGTCTAGCGGGATCCTCTAGCACAGATACGCAGTATTTT. This sequence encodes CASSLWRLAGSSSTDTQYF. Full variable domain (outside the CDR3, taken from reference TRBV5-1 and TRBJ2-3): KAGVTQTPRYLIKTRGQQVTLSCSPISGHRSVSWYQQTPGQGLQFLFEYFSETQRNKGNFPGRFSGRQFSNSRSEMNVSTLELGDSALYLCASSLWRLAGSSSTDTQYFGPGTRLTVL.

The chain uses TRBV27 and TRBJ2-4; D is uncertain. Germline values: CDR1 MNHEY, CDR2 SMNVEV (reference sequence). CDR3 size: 14 residues. Deletions cut 4 bases from V and 0 bases from J, with 7 bases between. CDR3 region: CASSYNLAKNIQYF. As DNA, the CDR3 is TGTGCCAGCAGTTATAACCTAGCCAAAAACATTCAGTACTTC.